This paragraph reports one T cell receptor (beta chain). Its antigen is unknown. Reverse transcription used 450 to 500 ng RNA and constant-region primers for alpha and beta. Using multiplexing indices, alpha and beta chain libraries were generated apart by chain-specific third strand synthesis. Each CDR3 protein is one row after TCRdb ran MiXCR on the 5' RACE reads. The table includes 15,000 to 20,000 distinct CDR3 sequences, about a tenth detected once. Germline V gene data show CDR1 as LNHDA and CDR2 as SQIVND (reference sequence). V shed 1 base and J shed 6 bases, with 9 bases lying between them. CDR3 size: 13 residues. The entry originates in a study of HIV-infected patients and healthy controls. Study results and limitations: HLA types of the donors remained undetermined. Healthy control repertoires had roughly threefold more distinct CDR3s than untreated HIV+ repertoires, and higher Shannon diversity.

No cell fractionation was done, so the repertoire covers all unsorted peripheral blood T cells. This chain links TRBV19 with TRBJ1-2; D not certain. This TCR derives from an adult in good health. The sequenced material came from blood. CDR3 amino acids: CASSIVMTDGYTF. Written as DNA, the CDR3 is TGTGCCAGTAGTATAGTTATGACGGATGGCTACACCTTC.